These 24 T cell receptor beta chains share one sample of origin, sequenced in a study of glioma-infiltrating T cells after dendritic cell vaccination. Time point in this sample: after dendritic cell vaccination, including at tumor progression/relapse. The assay was immunoSEQ multiplex PCR, and TCRdb's table has in-frame clones only and misses some. Of about 91,000 clones listed, about 81% are singletons. The specimen was blood, collected after dendritic cell vaccination. The source of these receptors is a human donor with glioblastoma.

This clone was observed once. The chain uses TRBV7-2 and TRBJ2-7; 9 nucleotides line up with TRBD1. V lost 2 bases to trimming and J lost 3 bases; unmatched junction nucleotides: 14. The CDR3 has 18 residues. CDR1 and CDR2 from the germline V gene are SGHTA and FQGNSA. CDR3 protein: CASSLLLDPKTGGYEQYV. CDR3 bases: TGTGCCAGCAGCTTATTATTGGACCCCAAGACAGGGGGCTACGAGCAGTACGTC.

V usage is TRBV7-2 and J usage is TRBJ2-3, with 8 positions matching TRBD2. J gave up 3 bases and V 5 bases, and 10 bases lay outside the gene matches. CDR3 length: 16 amino acids. Germline lookup yields CDR1 SGHTA and CDR2 FQGNSA. Here the CDR3 reads CASSGGLRGGTDTQYF. The DNA for the CDR3 is TGTGCCAGCAGCGGGGGACTCCGGGGGGGAACAGATACGCAGTATTTT.

The V and J genes are TRBV5-1 and TRBJ2-5, with D maybe TRBD1 (7 bases). V shed 3 bases and J shed 1 base, with 13 bases lying between them. From germline, CDR1 is SGHRS and CDR2 YFSETQ. The CDR3 has 15 amino acids. The CDR3 nucleotides read TGCGCCAGCAGCTCCCAGGGGGGACCCCAAGAGACCCAGTACTTC. It translates to CASSSQGGPQETQYF.

This chain connects TRBV7-2 to TRBJ1-1; D uncertain. The CDR3 runs 14 residues. CDR1 and CDR2 from the germline V gene are SGHTA and FQGNSA. V was cut by 5 bases and J by 5 bases, with 15 bases left in between. This chain's CDR3 is CASSQRVGRTEAFF. CDR3 sequence (DNA): TGTGCCAGCAGCCAGCGGGTAGGCCGGACTGAAGCTTTCTTT.

The chain uses TRBV7-8 and TRBJ2-3, with D perhaps matching TRBD1 (6 bases). The ends were cut back, 5 bases at V and 0 bases at J, with 12 bases in the middle. CDR1 is SGHVS and CDR2 is FQNEAQ in the germline V gene. The CDR3 extends over 15 amino acids. CDR3 region: CASSLQGQSTDTQYF. Written as DNA, the CDR3 is TGTGCCAGCAGCCTACAGGGACAAAGCACAGATACGCAGTATTTT.

The chain employs TRBV4-1 and TRBJ2-7; 7 bases are a match to TRBD2. The CDR3 totals 17 residues. Trimming removed 0 bases from V and 4 bases from J; junction bases left unmatched: 12. Per the germline V gene, CDR1 is MGHRA and CDR2 is YSYEKL. CDR3 region: CASSQELGGSGRYEQYV. The CDR3 DNA reads TGCGCCAGCAGCCAAGAACTAGGCGGTAGCGGGCGGTACGAGCAGTACGTC.

This chain uses TRBV15 with TRBJ1-6; no definite D call. This CDR3 contains 15 residues. The V end was cut by 0 bases, the J end by 3 bases, with 6 bases between. Germline CDR1 LNHNV, CDR2 YYDKDF (reference sequence). The CDR3 DNA sequence: TGTGCCACCAGCAGAGATCAGGTCTATAATTCACCCCTCCACTTT. Protein sequence: CATSRDQVYNSPLHF.

J is TRBJ1-4 and V is TRBV29-1, with TRBD1 matching 9 bases. CDR3 length: 14 amino acids. V was clipped by 4 bases and J by 8 bases; unmatched bases: 8. Per germline, CDR1 SQVTM and CDR2 ANQGSEA. CDR3 protein: CSVGGQGVGEKLFF. The CDR3 coding sequence is TGCAGCGTTGGGGGACAGGGTGTAGGGGAAAAACTGTTTTTT.

This chain uses TRBV15 with TRBJ2-5; 7 positions match TRBD1. Germline assignment: CDR1 LNHNV and CDR2 YYDKDF (reference sequence). This CDR3 contains 17 residues. J was trimmed by 2 bases and V by 0 bases; bases with no gene match: 9. CDR3 DNA: TGTGCCACCAGCAGAGAAATAGGGACAGCCAAGCAAGAGACCCAGTACTTC. This sequence encodes CATSREIGTAKQETQYF.

This chain uses TRBV7-9 with TRBJ2-3, with D hard to call. Germline CDR1 reads SEHNR; CDR2 reads FQNEAQ (reference sequence). V shed 1 base and J shed 0 bases, with 8 bases lying between them. CDR3 length equals 15 residues. In DNA, the CDR3 is TGTGCCAGCAGCTTAGAGCGCGGAAGCACAGATACGCAGTATTTT. Its translation is CASSLERGSTDTQYF.

This clone appeared once. The chain is built from TRBV12-5 and TRBJ2-1; 8 nucleotides align to TRBD2. J lost 5 bases, V lost 3 bases, and 6 bases had no gene match. Per the germline V gene, CDR1 is LGHNT and CDR2 is FRNRAP. The CDR3 covers 15 residues. CDR3 nucleotide sequence: TGTGCTAGTGGTTTACCTAGCGGGCGACACAATGAGCAGTTCTTC. It is translated as CASGLPSGRHNEQFF.

DNA of the CDR3: TGTGCCAGCAGTCGACTAGCGGGAATCCAAGAGACCCAGTACTTC. Translating gives CASSRLAGIQETQYF. V usage is TRBV6-5 and J usage is TRBJ2-5; 11 nucleotides line up with TRBD2. V was clipped by 5 bases and J by 1 base; unmatched bases: 3. The CDR3 extends over 15 amino acids. Germline-derived CDR1 and CDR2 are MNHEY and SVGAGI.

This clone has only one observation. The rearrangement links TRBV6-1 to TRBJ2-6; TRBD1 matches at 7 bases. V trimming: 3 bases; J trimming: 3 bases; junction bases outside the gene matches: 5. This CDR3 is 16 amino acids long. The germline V gene has CDR1 MNHNS and CDR2 SASEGT. Written as DNA, the CDR3 is TGTGCCAGCAGTGAGGGACAGTTCATTGGGGCCAACGTCCTGACTTTC. It codes for CASSEGQFIGANVLTF.

This clone was counted once. The chain recombines TRBV2 with TRBJ2-5; unclear D gene. The germline V gene encodes CDR1 SNHLY and CDR2 FYNNEI. The CDR3 consists of 10 residues. V was clipped by 10 bases and J by 1 base, with 4 bases between them. The CDR3 DNA is TGTGCCACGCGCCAAGAGACCCAGTACTTC. Its protein is CATRQETQYF.

The chain employs TRBV19 and TRBJ2-1, with TRBD2 identical over 10 bases. The CDR3 consists of 16 residues. The junction had 6 bases not matched to a gene; V was cut back by 3 bases and J by 4 bases. Germline CDR1 reads LNHDA; CDR2 reads SQIVND (reference sequence). The CDR3 protein is CASSILAGGGYNEQFF. The CDR3 region has the DNA TGTGCCAGTAGTATCTTAGCGGGAGGCGGGTACAATGAGCAGTTCTTC.

The chain links TRBV5-1 to TRBJ2-4, with 9 nucleotides matching TRBD1. V was pared by 0 bases and J by 6 bases, with 1 base of the junction left unmatched. CDR1 is SGHRS and CDR2 is YFSETQ in the germline V gene. There are 14 residues in the CDR3. The CDR3 here is CASSLGQGGNIQYF. In DNA, the CDR3 is TGCGCCAGCAGCTTGGGACAGGGGGGAAACATTCAGTACTTC.

This clone has just one count. This chain uses TRBV6-5 with TRBJ1-1; D remains ambiguous. CDR1 MNHEY and CDR2 SVGAGI come from the germline V gene. This CDR3 spans 11 amino acids. V dropped 5 bases and J dropped 2 bases, with 3 bases sitting between them. The CDR3 region is CASSINTEAFF. Written as DNA, the CDR3 is TGTGCCAGCAGTATAAACACTGAAGCTTTCTTT.

The chain recombines TRBV30 with TRBJ2-1; D unresolved. This CDR3 has 11 amino acids. Germline V gives CDR1 GTSNPN, CDR2 SVGIG (reference sequence). V was shortened by 4 bases and J by 10 bases, with 11 bases between the two germline ends. For the CDR3, the DNA is TGTGCCTGGACGAGGTCTCGGGAGCAGTTCTTC. Amino acids: CAWTRSREQFF.

CDR3 nucleotides: TGCGCCAGCAGCTTGTCGGAGGCCGGGTTCTTC. It codes for CASSLSEAGFF. The chain joins TRBV5-1 to TRBJ2-1; the D gene is possibly TRBD2 (5 bases). The CDR3 has 11 amino acids. Germline values: CDR1 SGHRS, CDR2 YFSETQ. V was cut by 1 base and J by 15 bases, with 11 bases left in between.

This chain joins TRBV9 and TRBJ2-3; D call uncertain. This CDR3 is 12 amino acids long. Trimming pared 4 bases from V and 6 bases from J, leaving 9 bases between. CDR1 is SGDLS, CDR2 YYNGEE, per germline. The CDR3 DNA reads as TGTGCCAGCAGCCTGCACTGGGATACGCAGTATTTT. Translating it yields CASSLHWDTQYF.

The CDR3 DNA reads TGTGCCAGCAGTCAAATCTTGACAGGGGAAGCTGAGCAGTTCTTC. Translation: CASSQILTGEAEQFF. This chain uses TRBV25-1 with TRBJ2-1; TRBD1 matches 8 bases. Trimming cost V 5 bases and J 9 bases; bases outside gene matches: 12. The CDR3 extends over 15 amino acids. Germline V lookup: CDR1 MGHDK, CDR2 SYGVNS.

The genes are TRBV6-5 and TRBJ2-1, with 7 bases fitting TRBD2. The CDR3 is 15 residues long. The V segment lost 6 bases and the J segment 1 base; nucleotides outside the gene matches: 6. Germline V gene sequence: CDR1 MNHEY, CDR2 SVGAGI. In DNA form, the CDR3 reads TGTGCCAGCAGCCGTAGCGGGCCTTCCTACAATGAGCAGTTCTTC. Protein: CASSRSGPSYNEQFF.

V gene TRBV5-5 combines with J gene TRBJ1-3; D is unclear. Trimming shortened V by 3 bases and J by 3 bases, and 13 bases separated the two germline ends. There are 15 residues in the CDR3. The V gene's germline CDR1 is SGHKS and CDR2 YYEKEE (reference sequence). The CDR3 bases are TGTGCCAGCAGCTATGGAGACCGTATTGGAAACACCATATATTTT. Its protein product is CASSYGDRIGNTIYF.

This clone was seen only a few times. The chain employs TRBV2 and TRBJ2-7; 7 bases are shared with TRBD1. This CDR3 has 14 residues. Trimming removed 6 bases from V and 3 bases from J; junction bases left unmatched: 8. Germline V gene data show CDR1 as SNHLY and CDR2 as FYNNEI. CDR3 sequence: CASSPGQAYYEQYF. CDR3 DNA sequence: TGTGCCAGCAGCCCAGGACAGGCCTACTACGAGCAGTACTTC.